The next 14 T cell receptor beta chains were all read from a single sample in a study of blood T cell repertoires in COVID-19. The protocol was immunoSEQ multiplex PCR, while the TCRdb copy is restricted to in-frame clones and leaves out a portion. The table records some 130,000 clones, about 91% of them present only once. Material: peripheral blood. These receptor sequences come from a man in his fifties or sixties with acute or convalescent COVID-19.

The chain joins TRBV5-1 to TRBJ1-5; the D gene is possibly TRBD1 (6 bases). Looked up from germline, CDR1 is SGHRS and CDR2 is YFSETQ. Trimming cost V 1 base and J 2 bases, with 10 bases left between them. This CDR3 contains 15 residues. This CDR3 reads CASSLWAGGNQPQHF. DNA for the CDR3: TGCGCCAGCAGCTTGTGGGCAGGGGGCAATCAGCCCCAGCATTTT.

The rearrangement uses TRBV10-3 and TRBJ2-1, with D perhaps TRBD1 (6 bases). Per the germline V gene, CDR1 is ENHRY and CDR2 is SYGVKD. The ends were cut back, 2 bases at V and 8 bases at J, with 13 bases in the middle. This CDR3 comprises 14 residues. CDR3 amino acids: CAISEQGSMDEQFF. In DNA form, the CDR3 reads TGTGCCATCAGTGAGCAGGGGTCTATGGATGAGCAGTTCTTC.

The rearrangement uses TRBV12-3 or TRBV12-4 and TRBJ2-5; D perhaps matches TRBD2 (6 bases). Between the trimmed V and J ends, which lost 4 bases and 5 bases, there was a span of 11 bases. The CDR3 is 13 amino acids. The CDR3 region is CASSSLASETQYF. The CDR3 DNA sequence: TGTGCCAGCAGTTCTCTAGCGTCGGAGACCCAGTACTTC.

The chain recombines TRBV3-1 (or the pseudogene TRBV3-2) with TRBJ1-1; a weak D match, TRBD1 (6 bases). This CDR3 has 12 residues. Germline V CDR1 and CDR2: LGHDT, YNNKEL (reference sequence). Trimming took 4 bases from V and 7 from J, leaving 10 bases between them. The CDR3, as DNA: TGTGCCAGCAGCCTCGGACAGCTTGAAGCTTTCTTT. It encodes CASSLGQLEAFF.

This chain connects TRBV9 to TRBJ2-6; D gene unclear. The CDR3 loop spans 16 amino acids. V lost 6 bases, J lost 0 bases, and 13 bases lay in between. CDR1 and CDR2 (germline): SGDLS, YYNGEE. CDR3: CASTRSSVSGANVLTF. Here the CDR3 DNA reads TGTGCCAGCACCCGGAGTTCCGTCTCTGGGGCCAACGTCCTGACTTTC.

CDR3 loop: CASSVAGDPKNIQYF. The CDR3 nucleotides read TGTGCCAGCAGCGTAGCCGGGGATCCCAAAAACATTCAGTACTTC. The gene calls are TRBV9 and TRBJ2-4; weak D call: TRBD2 (5 bases). The germline V and J ends were trimmed by 0 bases and 2 bases, with 9 bases remaining between them. CDR1 is SGDLS, CDR2 YYNGEE, per germline. This CDR3 region has 15 residues.

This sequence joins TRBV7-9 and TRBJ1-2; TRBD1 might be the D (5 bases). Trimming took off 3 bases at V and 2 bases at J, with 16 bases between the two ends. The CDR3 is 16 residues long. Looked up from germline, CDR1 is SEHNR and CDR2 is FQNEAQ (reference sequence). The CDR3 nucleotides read TGTGCCAGCAGCTTCCCCGTAGGGCGGGGGAACTATGGCTACACCTTC. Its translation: CASSFPVGRGNYGYTF. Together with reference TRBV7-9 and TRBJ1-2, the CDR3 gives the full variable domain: DTGVSQNPRHKITKRGQNVTFRCDPISEHNRLYWYRQTLGQGPEFLTYFQNEAQLEKSRLLSDRFSAERPKGSFSTLEIQRTEQGDSAMYLCASSFPVGRGNYGYTFGSGTRLTVV.

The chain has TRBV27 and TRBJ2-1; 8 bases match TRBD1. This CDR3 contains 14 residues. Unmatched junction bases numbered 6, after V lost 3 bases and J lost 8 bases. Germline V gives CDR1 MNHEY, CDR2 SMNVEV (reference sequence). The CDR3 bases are TGTGCCAGCAGTTTGTCCAGGGGGCAGGATGAGCAGTTCTTC. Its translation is CASSLSRGQDEQFF.

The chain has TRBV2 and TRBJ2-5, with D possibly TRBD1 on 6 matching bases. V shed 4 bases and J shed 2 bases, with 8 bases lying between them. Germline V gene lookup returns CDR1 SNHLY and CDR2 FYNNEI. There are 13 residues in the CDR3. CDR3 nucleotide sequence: TGTGCCAGCAGTGCCGGACAGCAAGAGACCCAGTACTTC. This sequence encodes CASSAGQQETQYF.

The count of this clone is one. CDR3 sequence: CASTGFPLGNTEAFF. The CDR3 DNA follows: TGTGCCTCGACAGGGTTCCCTCTGGGCAACACTGAAGCTTTCTTT. This chain joins TRBV30 and TRBJ1-1; 7 positions agree with TRBD1. The trim removed 7 bases at V and 2 bases at J, leaving 13 bases unmatched. The CDR3 has 15 amino acids. The germline V gene has CDR1 GTSNPN and CDR2 SVGIG (reference sequence). Full variable domain (missing parts from reference TRBV30 and TRBJ1-1): SQTIHQWPATLVQPVGSPLSLECTVEGTSNPNLYWYRQAAGRGLQLLFYSVGIGQISSEVPQNLSASRPQDRQFILSSKKLLLSDSGFYLCASTGFPLGNTEAFFGQGTRLTVV.

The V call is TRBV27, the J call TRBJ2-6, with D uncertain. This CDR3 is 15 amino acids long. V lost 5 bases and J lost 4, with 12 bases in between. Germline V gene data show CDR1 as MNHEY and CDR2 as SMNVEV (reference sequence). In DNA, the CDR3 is TGTGCCAGCAGTCCTAGGTTGTTGGGGGCCAACGTCCTGACTTTC. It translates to CASSPRLLGANVLTF. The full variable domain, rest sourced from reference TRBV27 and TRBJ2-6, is EAQVTQNPRYLITVTGKKLTVTCSQNMNHEYMSWYRQDPGLGLRQIYYSMNVEVTDKGDVPEGYKVSRKEKRNFPLILESPSPNQTSLYFCASSPRLLGANVLTFGAGSRLTVL.

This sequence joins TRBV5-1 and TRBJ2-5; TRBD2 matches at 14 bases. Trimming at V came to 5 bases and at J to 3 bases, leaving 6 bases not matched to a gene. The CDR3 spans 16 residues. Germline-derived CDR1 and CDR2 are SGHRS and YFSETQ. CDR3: CASRPQTSGGEETQYF. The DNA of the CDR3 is TGCGCCAGCAGACCCCAGACTAGCGGGGGGGAAGAGACCCAGTACTTC.

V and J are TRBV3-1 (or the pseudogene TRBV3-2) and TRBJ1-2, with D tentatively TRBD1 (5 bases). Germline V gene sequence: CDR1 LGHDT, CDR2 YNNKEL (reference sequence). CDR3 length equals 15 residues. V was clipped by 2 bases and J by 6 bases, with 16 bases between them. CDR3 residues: CASSQNWGGKHGYTF. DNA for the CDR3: TGTGCCAGCAGCCAAAATTGGGGGGGTAAACATGGCTACACCTTC.

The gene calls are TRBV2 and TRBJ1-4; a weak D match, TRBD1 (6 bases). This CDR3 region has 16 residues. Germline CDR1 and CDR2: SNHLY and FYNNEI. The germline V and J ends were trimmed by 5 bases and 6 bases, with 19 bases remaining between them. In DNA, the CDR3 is TGTGCCAGCAGTCCTGAGAACAGGGCCGCCCATGAAAAACTGTTTTTT. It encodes CASSPENRAAHEKLFF. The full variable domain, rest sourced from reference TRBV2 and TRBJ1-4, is EPEVTQTPSHQVTQMGQEVILRCVPISNHLYFYWYRQILGQKVEFLVSFYNNEISEKSEIFDDQFSVERPDGSNFTLKIRSTKLEDSAMYFCASSPENRAAHEKLFFGSGTQLSVL.